This entry describes one TCR beta chain. The sample comes from a study of blood T cell repertoires in COVID-19. Looking at the study overall: PBMCs, B-cell-depleted T cells, or T cells were the source of the cDNA or gDNA that made up the material.

The CDR3 is 14 amino acids. V lost 5 bases and J 6 bases, leaving 13 bases between the germline ends. The germline V gene encodes CDR1 LNHDA and CDR2 SQIVND (reference sequence). TCRdb keeps only in-frame clones here, not all; method: immunoSEQ multiplex PCR. The sample yields 310,000 or so clones, 70% to 90% seen once. Specimen: peripheral blood. V and J are TRBV19 and TRBJ2-2; D possibly corresponds to TRBD1 (6 bases). The receptor was derived from a woman aged 45 to 65 with active or convalescent COVID-19. CDR3 loop: CASSWGRKAGELFF. CDR3 DNA: TGTGCCAGTAGTTGGGGGCGAAAGGCCGGGGAGCTGTTTTTT.